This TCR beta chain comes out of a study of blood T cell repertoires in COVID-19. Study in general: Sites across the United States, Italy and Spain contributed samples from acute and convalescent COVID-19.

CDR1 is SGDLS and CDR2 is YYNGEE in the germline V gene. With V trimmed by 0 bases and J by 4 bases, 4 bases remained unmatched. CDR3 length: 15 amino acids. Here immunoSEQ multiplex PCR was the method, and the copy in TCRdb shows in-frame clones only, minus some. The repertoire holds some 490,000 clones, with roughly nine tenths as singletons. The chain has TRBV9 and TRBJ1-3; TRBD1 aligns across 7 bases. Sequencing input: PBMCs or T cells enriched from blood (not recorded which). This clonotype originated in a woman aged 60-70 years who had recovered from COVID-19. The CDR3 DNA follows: TGTGCCAGCAGCGTAGAGGGGGCGCCGGGAAACACCATATATTTT. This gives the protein CASSVEGAPGNTIYF. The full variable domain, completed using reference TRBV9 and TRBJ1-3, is DSGVTQTPKHLITATGQRVTLRCSPRSGDLSVYWYQQSLDQGLQFLIQYYNGEERAKGNILERFSAQQFPDLHSELNLSSLELGDSALYFCASSVEGAPGNTIYFGEGSWLTVV.